The 29 T cell receptor beta chains given below trace back to one sample, sequenced in a study of cytomegalovirus exposure and HLA in healthy donors. PCR amplification relied on 60 Vbeta primers (plus 13 Jbeta primers). Only in-frame clones appear in the TCRdb table, and some are missing; sequencing was by immunoSEQ multiplex PCR. This sample yields about 140,000 clones, of which around 75% are seen a single time; roughly 3% belongs to the top ten. The specimen sequenced was PBMCs. The source is a man aged 40-49 years in good health and CMV-seronegative.

The genes are TRBV19 and TRBJ1-1; 11 nucleotides line up with TRBD1. CDR3 length: 16 amino acids. Unmatched junction bases numbered 6, after V lost 6 bases and J lost 0 bases. The germline gives CDR1 LNHDA, CDR2 SQIVND (reference sequence). The CDR3 spells CASRVGTGGMNTEAFF. The CDR3 DNA sequence: TGTGCCAGTAGGGTAGGGACAGGGGGTATGAACACTGAAGCTTTCTTT. Together with reference TRBV19 and TRBJ1-1, the CDR3 gives the full variable domain: DGGITQSPKYLFRKEGQNVTLSCEQNLNHDAMYWYRQDPGQGLRLIYYSQIVNDFQKGDIAEGYSVSREKKESFPLTVTSAQKNPTAFYLCASRVGTGGMNTEAFFGQGTRLTVV.

This chain links TRBV9 with TRBJ2-1, with a weak D call TRBD2 (7 bases). The V end lost 0 bases, the J end lost 4 bases, and 17 bases lay between the germline ends. From germline, CDR1 is SGDLS and CDR2 YYNGEE. The CDR3 loop spans 17 amino acids. CDR3 in amino acids: CASSVGGGLAAYNEQFF. CDR3 nucleotides: TGTGCCAGCAGCGTAGGGGGGGGGCTAGCGGCGTACAATGAGCAGTTCTTC.

The J gene is TRBJ1-1, the V gene TRBV7-2; the match to TRBD1 covers 9 bases. CDR3 length: 15 amino acids. V trimming: 4 bases; J trimming: 3 bases; junction bases outside the gene matches: 6. Germline CDR1 is SGHTA and CDR2 is FQGNSA. The CDR3 reads CASSSRQGGDTEAFF. CDR3 bases: TGTGCCAGCAGCTCCCGACAGGGGGGGGACACTGAAGCTTTCTTT. The whole variable domain, filled in from reference TRBV7-2 and TRBJ1-1, reads GAGVSQSPSNKVTEKGKDVELRCDPISGHTALYWYRQSLGQGLEFLIYFQGNSAPDKSGLPSDRFSAERTGGSVSTLTIQRTQQEDSAVYLCASSSRQGGDTEAFFGQGTRLTVV.

This clone was recorded only once. The chain employs TRBV5-1 and TRBJ2-1; D call uncertain. The V gene lost 3 bases and the J gene lost 5 bases, with 12 bases spanning the gap. The CDR3 is 14 residues long. Germline CDR1 SGHRS, CDR2 YFSETQ. CDR3 nucleotide sequence: TGCGCCAGCAGCTCTCTGGGCCTGGACAATGAGCAGTTCTTC. Protein: CASSSLGLDNEQFF.

This chain joins TRBV27 and TRBJ1-2; 8 nucleotides agree with TRBD1. Germline values: CDR1 MNHEY, CDR2 SMNVEV (reference sequence). The CDR3 is made up of 13 amino acids. The trim removed 3 bases at V and 7 bases at J, leaving 4 bases unmatched. DNA for the CDR3: TGTGCCAGCAGTTTGGTCAGGGGGCTTGGCTACACCTTC. Protein sequence: CASSLVRGLGYTF.

This clone was seen just once. CDR3 amino acids: CASSDRGPYEQYF. The CDR3 DNA reads as TGTGCCAGCAGTGACAGGGGGCCCTACGAGCAGTACTTC. The chain uses TRBV6-1 and TRBJ2-7, with 8 bases lining up with TRBD1. Germline V gene lookup returns CDR1 MNHNS and CDR2 SASEGT. J was trimmed by 2 bases and V by 3 bases; bases with no gene match: 0. The CDR3 runs to 13 residues.

V gene TRBV10-3 combines with J gene TRBJ2-7; 8 bases are shared with TRBD1. The ends lost 4 bases at V and 1 base at J; junction bases unmatched: 6. CDR1 is ENHRY, CDR2 SYGVKD, per germline. The CDR3 runs 15 residues. As DNA, the CDR3 is TGTGCCATCAGTGCTCAGGGGGCGGGGTCCTACGAGCAGTACTTC. It codes for CAISAQGAGSYEQYF.

The CDR3 reads CASSQDRGAERTEAFF. The DNA for the CDR3 is TGCGCCAGCAGCCAAGATCGGGGGGCTGAGAGGACTGAAGCTTTCTTT. The rearrangement links TRBV4-1 to TRBJ1-1, with D maybe TRBD1 (6 bases). CDR1 and CDR2 (germline): MGHRA, YSYEKL. V dropped 0 bases and J dropped 5 bases, with 16 bases sitting between them. The CDR3 runs 16 residues.

The chain uses TRBV5-1 and TRBJ2-7; D gene ambiguous. Per the germline V gene, CDR1 is SGHRS and CDR2 is YFSETQ. V lost 7 bases to trimming and J lost 2 bases, with 13 bases between them. This CDR3 contains 13 residues. Here the CDR3 DNA reads TGCGCCAGCGGTTTGGATTTAGCCTACGAGCAGTACTTC. Residues: CASGLDLAYEQYF. Together with reference TRBV5-1 and TRBJ2-7, the CDR3 gives the full variable domain: KAGVTQTPRYLIKTRGQQVTLSCSPISGHRSVSWYQQTPGQGLQFLFEYFSETQRNKGNFPGRFSGRQFSNSRSEMNVSTLELGDSALYLCASGLDLAYEQYFGPGTRLTVT.

Here the CDR3 DNA reads TGTGCCAGTACCCGGCAGGGAGGCTCTGGAAACACCATATATTTT. Translated, it gives CASTRQGGSGNTIYF. V gene TRBV19 combines with J gene TRBJ1-3; TRBD1 might be the D (5 bases). There are 15 residues in the CDR3. In germline, CDR1 is LNHDA, CDR2 SQIVND (reference sequence). V gave up 7 bases and J gave up 0 bases, with 13 bases separating them.

This rearrangement joins TRBV7-8 to TRBJ1-1; TRBD1 might be the D (6 bases). CDR1 SGHVS and CDR2 FQNEAQ come from the germline V gene. The CDR3 consists of 14 residues. The V gene lost 5 bases and the J gene lost 10 bases, with 20 bases spanning the gap. Written as DNA, the CDR3 is TGTGCCAGCAGCGTGCCCCCGGGGGGGGCTGGAGCTTTCTTT. As protein: CASSVPPGGAGAFF.

This clone showed up just a few times. The chain joins TRBV7-2 to TRBJ1-1; weak D call: TRBD1 (6 bases). Germline lookup yields CDR1 SGHTA and CDR2 FQGNSA. The V and J ends lost 5 bases and 4 bases respectively, with 23 bases between them. The CDR3 covers 17 residues. In DNA, the CDR3 is TGTGCCAGCAGCCCGATGGGGGGGACACCTCTGAGCACTGAAGCTTTCTTT. Encoded protein: CASSPMGGTPLSTEAFF.

The chain uses TRBV29-1 and TRBJ2-3, with TRBD1 as a possible D gene (6 bases). CDR3 length: 11 amino acids. Germline CDR1 and CDR2: SQVTM and ANQGSEA. V lost 6 bases and J lost 4, with 8 bases in between. CDR3 in amino acids: CSVAGADTQYF. In nucleotides, the CDR3 is TGCAGCGTCGCAGGGGCAGATACGCAGTATTTT.

This clone has more than one count but fewer than ten. The chain links TRBV7-2 to TRBJ2-7; the D gene is possibly TRBD1 (5 bases). The CDR3 is 12 amino acids. Germline V gene data show CDR1 as SGHTA and CDR2 as FQGNSA. Trimming removed 4 bases at V and 4 bases at J, with 8 bases between. The CDR3 sequence is CASSSQAYEQYF. CDR3 DNA sequence: TGTGCCAGCAGCTCACAGGCTTACGAGCAGTACTTC.

This chain links TRBV7-9 with TRBJ2-1; TRBD2 matches at 13 bases. CDR3 length: 16 amino acids. Looked up from germline, CDR1 is SEHNR and CDR2 is FQNEAQ (reference sequence). The V segment lost 1 base and the J segment 3 bases; nucleotides outside the gene matches: 0. CDR3 nucleotides: TGTGCCAGCAGCTTAGGGACTAGCGGGAGCTACAATGAGCAGTTCTTC. Its translation: CASSLGTSGSYNEQFF.

The V call is TRBV27, the J call TRBJ1-1; tentatively, D is TRBD1 (6 bases). This CDR3 spans 13 amino acids. CDR1 is MNHEY and CDR2 is SMNVEV in the germline V gene (reference sequence). Between the trimmed V and J ends, which lost 5 bases and 3 bases, there was a span of 10 bases. The CDR3 DNA follows: TGTGCCAGCAGTCCCACAGGGTACACTGAAGCTTTCTTT. Translation gives CASSPTGYTEAFF.

The genes are TRBV7-9 and TRBJ2-1; D call uncertain. The CDR3 spans 12 residues. The germline CDR1 and CDR2 sequences are SEHNR and FQNEAQ (reference sequence). V lost 5 bases, J lost 6 bases, and 8 bases lay in between. As DNA, the CDR3 is TGTGCCAGCAGCCTTGTATCCAATGAGCAGTTCTTC. It yields the protein CASSLVSNEQFF. The full variable domain, its missing parts supplied by reference TRBV7-9 and TRBJ2-1, is DTGVSQNPRHKITKRGQNVTFRCDPISEHNRLYWYRQTLGQGPEFLTYFQNEAQLEKSRLLSDRFSAERPKGSFSTLEIQRTEQGDSAMYLCASSLVSNEQFFGPGTRLTVL.

V usage is TRBV14 and J usage is TRBJ2-5; weak D call: TRBD1 (6 bases). CDR1 is SGHDN and CDR2 is FVKESK in the germline V gene. V was trimmed by 1 base and J by 6 bases, leaving 15 bases between them. The CDR3 spans 15 residues. The CDR3, as DNA: TGTGCCAGCAGCCAAGCTTTTGGGACATGGAAGACCCAGTACTTC. This encodes CASSQAFGTWKTQYF.

This chain joins TRBV25-1 and TRBJ1-1; no reliable D call. CDR3 length: 13 residues. Between the trimmed V and J ends, which lost 6 bases and 1 base, there was a span of 9 bases. Germline V gives CDR1 MGHDK, CDR2 SYGVNS. DNA for the CDR3: TGTGCCAGCAGGGCAACAGAGAACACTGAAGCTTTCTTT. This encodes CASRATENTEAFF.

The chain combines TRBV5-8 with TRBJ2-7; the D gene is possibly TRBD2 (6 bases). V was clipped by 0 bases and J by 3 bases, with 10 bases between them. The CDR3 has 14 amino acids. Per germline, CDR1 SGHTS and CDR2 YDEGEE. CDR3 in amino acids: CASSLVRGGYEQYF. The CDR3 region has the DNA TGTGCCAGCAGCTTGGTACGGGGAGGCTACGAGCAGTACTTC.

The chain couples TRBV7-8 to TRBJ2-1; a weak D match, TRBD2 (5 bases). The CDR3 consists of 15 residues. The V gene's germline CDR1 is SGHVS and CDR2 FQNEAQ. Deletions cut 5 bases from V and 8 bases from J, with 19 bases between. The CDR3 region is CASSPEKRTADEQFF. CDR3 nucleotides: TGTGCCAGCAGCCCAGAAAAGAGAACAGCGGATGAGCAGTTCTTC.

The J gene is TRBJ2-3, the V gene TRBV14; TRBD1 might be the D (5 bases). Germline-derived CDR1 and CDR2 are SGHDN and FVKESK. CDR3 length: 15 residues. Trimming left V 5 bases short and J 11 bases short, with 23 bases between. This CDR3 reads CASSGPHSGALLQYF. The CDR3 coding sequence is TGTGCCAGCAGCGGACCGCACAGTGGGGCCCTCCTGCAGTATTTT.

This clone was observed once. This chain uses TRBV10-3 with TRBJ2-1; perhaps TRBD2 as D (6 bases). Trimming cost V 0 bases and J 3 bases, with 9 bases left between them. Germline-derived CDR1 and CDR2 are ENHRY and SYGVKD. The CDR3 loop spans 15 amino acids. The CDR3 is CAISESRTNYNEQFF. The CDR3 nucleotides read TGTGCCATCAGTGAGTCTAGGACTAACTACAATGAGCAGTTCTTC.

The gene calls are TRBV2 and TRBJ2-5; 10 nucleotides match TRBD1. Germline V gene sequence: CDR1 SNHLY, CDR2 FYNNEI. J was trimmed by 5 bases and V by 6 bases; bases with no gene match: 3. This CDR3 is built from 13 residues. CDR3 loop: CASSDRGLETQYF. The DNA of the CDR3 is TGTGCCAGCAGCGACAGGGGGCTGGAGACCCAGTACTTC.

The rearrangement joins TRBV6-5 to TRBJ1-1, with 8 nucleotides matching TRBD1. Per germline, CDR1 MNHEY and CDR2 SVGAGI. V lost 7 bases, J lost 10 bases, and 5 bases stayed unmatched. This CDR3 spans 11 amino acids. DNA of the CDR3: TGTGCCAGCATCACAGGGGGGAGAGCTTTCTTT. Translating gives CASITGGRAFF.

This clone was recorded once. Written as DNA, the CDR3 is TGTGCCAGCAGTTTTGGGGGAGGTGTCCCAGAGACCCAGTACTTC. It encodes CASSFGGGVPETQYF. The rearrangement links TRBV27 to TRBJ2-5, with D maybe TRBD2 (6 bases). The CDR3 covers 15 residues. V lost 3 bases and J 4 bases, leaving 15 bases between the germline ends. CDR1 MNHEY and CDR2 SMNVEV come from the germline V gene (reference sequence).

The gene calls are TRBV19 and TRBJ1-4; 8 nucleotides agree with TRBD1. This CDR3 comprises 16 residues. CDR1 and CDR2 (germline): LNHDA, SQIVND (reference sequence). Trimming took 5 bases from V and 7 from J; bases not matched to a gene: 12. CDR3 nucleotides: TGTGCCAGTAGTGACCTCGGGAGGCAGGGGGCTGAAAAACTGTTTTTT. Translated, it gives CASSDLGRQGAEKLFF.

The chain uses TRBV2 and TRBJ2-1; no clear D. V shed 2 bases and J shed 3 bases, with 5 bases lying between them. The CDR3 has 13 residues. Germline lookup yields CDR1 SNHLY and CDR2 FYNNEI. CDR3 in DNA: TGTGCCAGCAGTGAATTCGGCTACAATGAGCAGTTCTTC. It specifies CASSEFGYNEQFF.

This clone was observed a handful of times. This chain joins TRBV30 and TRBJ2-1; 7 bases map to TRBD2. CDR1 is GTSNPN and CDR2 is SVGIG in the germline V gene (reference sequence). V was clipped by 6 bases and J by 1 base; unmatched bases: 9. The CDR3 contains 15 residues. For the CDR3, the DNA is TGTGCCTGTAAAGCGGGGTCAAGGTCCTACAATGAGCAGTTCTTC. Its translation: CACKAGSRSYNEQFF. Based on the CDR3 plus reference TRBV30 and TRBJ2-1, the full variable domain is SQTIHQWPATLVQPVGSPLSLECTVEGTSNPNLYWYRQAAGRGLQLLFYSVGIGQISSEVPQNLSASRPQDRQFILSSKKLLLSDSGFYLCACKAGSRSYNEQFFGPGTRLTVL.